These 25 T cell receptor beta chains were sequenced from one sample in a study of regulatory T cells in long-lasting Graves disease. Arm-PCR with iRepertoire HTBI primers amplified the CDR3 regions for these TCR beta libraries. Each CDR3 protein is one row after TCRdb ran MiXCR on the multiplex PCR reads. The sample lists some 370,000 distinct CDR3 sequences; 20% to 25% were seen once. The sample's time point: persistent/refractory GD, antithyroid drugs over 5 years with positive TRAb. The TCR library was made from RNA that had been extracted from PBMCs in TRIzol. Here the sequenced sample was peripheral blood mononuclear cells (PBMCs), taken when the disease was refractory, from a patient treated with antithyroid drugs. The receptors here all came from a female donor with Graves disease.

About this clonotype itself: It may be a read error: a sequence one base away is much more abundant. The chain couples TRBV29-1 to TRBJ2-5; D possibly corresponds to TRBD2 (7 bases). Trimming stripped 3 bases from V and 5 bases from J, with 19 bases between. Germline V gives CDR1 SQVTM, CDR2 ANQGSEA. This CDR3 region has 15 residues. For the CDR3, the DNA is TGCAGCGTTGATGGGGGGGCCCCCCTCCTGGAGACCCAGTACTTC. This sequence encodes CSVDGGAPLLETQYF.

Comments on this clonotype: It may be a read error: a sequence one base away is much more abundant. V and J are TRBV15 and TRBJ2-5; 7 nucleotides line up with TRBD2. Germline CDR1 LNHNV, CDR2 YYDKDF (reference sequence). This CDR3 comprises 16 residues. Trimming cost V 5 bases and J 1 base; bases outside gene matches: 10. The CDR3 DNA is TGTGCCACCAGCGGACTAGTCGGGAGGACCCAAGAGACCCAGTACTTC. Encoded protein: CATSGLVGRTQETQYF.

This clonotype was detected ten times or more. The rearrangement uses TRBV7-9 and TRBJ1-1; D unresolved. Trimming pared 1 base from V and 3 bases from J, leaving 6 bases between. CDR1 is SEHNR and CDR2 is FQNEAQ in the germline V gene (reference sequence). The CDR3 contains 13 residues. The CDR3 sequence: CASSLGVDTEAFF. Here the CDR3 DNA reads TGTGCCAGCAGCTTAGGAGTAGACACTGAAGCTTTCTTT.

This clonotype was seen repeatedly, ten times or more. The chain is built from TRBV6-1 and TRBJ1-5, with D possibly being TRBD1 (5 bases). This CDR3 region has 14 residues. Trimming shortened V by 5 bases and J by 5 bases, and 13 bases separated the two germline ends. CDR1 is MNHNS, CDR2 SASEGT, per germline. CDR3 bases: TGTGCCAGCAGTCCAACAGGAGGCGATCAGCCCCAGCATTTT. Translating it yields CASSPTGGDQPQHF.

The CDR3: CSARDRGQTYGYTF. DNA for the CDR3: TGCAGTGCTAGAGATCGCGGACAAACCTATGGCTACACCTTC. The chain links TRBV20-1 to TRBJ1-2, with D possibly being TRBD1 (5 bases). Per the germline V gene, CDR1 is DFQATT and CDR2 is SNEGSKA (reference sequence). This CDR3 comprises 14 residues. Deletions cut 0 bases from V and 4 bases from J, with 12 bases between.

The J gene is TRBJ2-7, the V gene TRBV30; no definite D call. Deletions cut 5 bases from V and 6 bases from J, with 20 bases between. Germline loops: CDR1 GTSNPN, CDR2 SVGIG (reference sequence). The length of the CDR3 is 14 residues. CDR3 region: CAWDSMGITSEQYF. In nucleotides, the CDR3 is TGTGCCTGGGACTCAATGGGGATCACCAGCGAGCAGTACTTC.

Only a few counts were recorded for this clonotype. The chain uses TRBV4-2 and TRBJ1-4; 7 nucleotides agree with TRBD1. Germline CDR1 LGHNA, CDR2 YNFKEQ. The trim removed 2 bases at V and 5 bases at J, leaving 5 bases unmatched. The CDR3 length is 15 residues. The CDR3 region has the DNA TGTGCCAGCAGCCAACCCCTGGGACAGAATGAAAAACTGTTTTTT. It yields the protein CASSQPLGQNEKLFF.

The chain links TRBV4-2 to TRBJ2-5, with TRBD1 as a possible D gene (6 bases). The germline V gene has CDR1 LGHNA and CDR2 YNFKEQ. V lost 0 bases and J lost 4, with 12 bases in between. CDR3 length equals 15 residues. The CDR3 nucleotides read TGTGCCAGCAGCCAAGATTGGGGGCAGGGAGAGACCCAGTACTTC. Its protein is CASSQDWGQGETQYF.

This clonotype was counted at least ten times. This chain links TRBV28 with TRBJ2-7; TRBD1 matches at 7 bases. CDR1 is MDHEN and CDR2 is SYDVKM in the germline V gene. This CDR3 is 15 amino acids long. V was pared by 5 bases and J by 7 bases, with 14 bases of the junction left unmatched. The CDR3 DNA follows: TGTGCCAGCAGTCTTCTCCTCGACAGGGCATGGGAGCAGTACTTC. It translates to CASSLLLDRAWEQYF.

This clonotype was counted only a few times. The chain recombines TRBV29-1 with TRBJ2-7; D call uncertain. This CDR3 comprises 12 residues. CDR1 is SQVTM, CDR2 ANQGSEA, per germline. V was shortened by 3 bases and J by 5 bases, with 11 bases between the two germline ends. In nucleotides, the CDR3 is TGCAGCGTTGAGGTGCAGTCCCACGAGCAGTACTTC. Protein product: CSVEVQSHEQYF.

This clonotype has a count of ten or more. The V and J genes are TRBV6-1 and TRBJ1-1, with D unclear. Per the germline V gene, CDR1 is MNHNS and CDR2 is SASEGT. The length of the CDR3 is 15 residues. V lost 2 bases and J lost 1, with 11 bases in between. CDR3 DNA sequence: TGTGCCAGCAGTGAACCTGGCCTAAAGAACACTGAAGCTTTCTTT. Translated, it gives CASSEPGLKNTEAFF.

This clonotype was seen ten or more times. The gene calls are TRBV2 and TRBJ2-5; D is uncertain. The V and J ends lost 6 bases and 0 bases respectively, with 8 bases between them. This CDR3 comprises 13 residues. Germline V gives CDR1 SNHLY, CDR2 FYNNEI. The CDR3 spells CASSSGYQETQYF. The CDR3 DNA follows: TGTGCCAGCAGCTCTGGGTACCAAGAGACCCAGTACTTC. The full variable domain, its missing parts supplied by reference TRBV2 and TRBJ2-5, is EPEVTQTPSHQVTQMGQEVILRCVPISNHLYFYWYRQILGQKVEFLVSFYNNEISEKSEIFDDQFSVERPDGSNFTLKIRSTKLEDSAMYFCASSSGYQETQYFGPGTRLLVL.

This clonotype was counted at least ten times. In nucleotides, the CDR3 is TGTGCCAGCAGCCAGGAACTAGCGGGAACCTACGAGCAGTACTTC. Protein: CASSQELAGTYEQYF. V usage is TRBV7-9 and J usage is TRBJ2-7; 10 bases match TRBD2. CDR1 and CDR2 (germline): SEHNR, FQNEAQ (reference sequence). This CDR3 has 15 residues. The V and J ends lost 5 bases and 2 bases, in that order; junction bases with no gene match: 6.

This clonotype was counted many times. Here the CDR3 DNA reads TGTGCCAGCAGCTTAAGTATGTCAGGGGCCAGGGAGCAGTACTTC. Its translation: CASSLSMSGAREQYF. The V gene is TRBV13, the J gene TRBJ2-7; tentatively, D is TRBD1 (6 bases). The CDR3 consists of 15 residues. Trimming shortened V by 2 bases and J by 7 bases, and 18 bases separated the two germline ends. Germline CDR1 PRHDT, CDR2 FYEKMQ (reference sequence).

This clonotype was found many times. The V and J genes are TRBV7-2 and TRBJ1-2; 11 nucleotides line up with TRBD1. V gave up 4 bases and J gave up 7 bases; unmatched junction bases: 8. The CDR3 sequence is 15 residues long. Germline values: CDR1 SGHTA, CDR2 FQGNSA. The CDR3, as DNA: TGTGCCAGCAGCTATGGACAGGGGGCGTCTGTTGGCTACACCTTC. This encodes CASSYGQGASVGYTF.

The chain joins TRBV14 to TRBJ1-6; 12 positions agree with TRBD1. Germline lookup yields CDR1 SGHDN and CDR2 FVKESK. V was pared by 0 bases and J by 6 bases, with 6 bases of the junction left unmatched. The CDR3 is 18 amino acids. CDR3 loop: CASSQDGDRGLGNSPLHF. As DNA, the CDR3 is TGTGCCAGCAGCCAAGATGGGGACAGGGGGCTCGGTAATTCACCCCTCCACTTT.

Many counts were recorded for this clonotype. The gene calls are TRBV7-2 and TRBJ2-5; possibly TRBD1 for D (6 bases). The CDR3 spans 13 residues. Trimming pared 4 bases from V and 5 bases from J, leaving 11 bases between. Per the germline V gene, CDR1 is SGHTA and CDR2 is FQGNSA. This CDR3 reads CASSWGDRETQYF. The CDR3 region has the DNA TGTGCCAGCAGCTGGGGCGACAGGGAGACCCAGTACTTC.

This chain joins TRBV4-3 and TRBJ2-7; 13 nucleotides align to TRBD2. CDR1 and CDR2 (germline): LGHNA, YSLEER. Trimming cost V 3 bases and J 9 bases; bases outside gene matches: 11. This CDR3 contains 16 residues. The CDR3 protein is CASSQPPGLAGDPQYF. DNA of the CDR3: TGCGCCAGCAGCCAGCCACCAGGACTAGCGGGAGACCCGCAGTACTTC.

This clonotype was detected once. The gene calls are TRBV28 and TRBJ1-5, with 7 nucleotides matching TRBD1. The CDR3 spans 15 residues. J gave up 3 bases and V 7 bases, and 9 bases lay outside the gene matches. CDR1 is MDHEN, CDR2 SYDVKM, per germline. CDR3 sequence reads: CASTLRDRYNQPQHF. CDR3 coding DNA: TGTGCCAGCACCCTCAGGGACAGATACAATCAGCCCCAGCATTTT.

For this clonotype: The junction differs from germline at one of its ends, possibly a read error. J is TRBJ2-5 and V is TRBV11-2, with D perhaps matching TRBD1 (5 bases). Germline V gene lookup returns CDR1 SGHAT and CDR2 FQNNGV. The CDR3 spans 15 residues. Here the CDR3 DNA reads TGTGCCAGCAGCTTAGTCCCAGGGTCCCAAGAGACCCGGTACTTC. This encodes CASSLVPGSQETRYF.

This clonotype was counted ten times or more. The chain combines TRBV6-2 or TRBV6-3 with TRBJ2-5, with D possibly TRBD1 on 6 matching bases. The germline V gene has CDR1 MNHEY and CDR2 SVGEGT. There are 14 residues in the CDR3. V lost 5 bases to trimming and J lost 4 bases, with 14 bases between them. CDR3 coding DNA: TGTGCCAGCAGTCTCGGACAGCTGCTAGAGACCCAGTACTTC. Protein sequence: CASSLGQLLETQYF.

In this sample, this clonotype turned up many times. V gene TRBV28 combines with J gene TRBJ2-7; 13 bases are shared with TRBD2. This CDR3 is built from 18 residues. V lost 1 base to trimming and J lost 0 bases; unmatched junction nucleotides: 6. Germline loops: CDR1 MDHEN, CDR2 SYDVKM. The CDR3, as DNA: TGTGCCAGCAGTTTATCCCTTGGGACTAGCGGGACCTCCTACGAGCAGTACTTC. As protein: CASSLSLGTSGTSYEQYF. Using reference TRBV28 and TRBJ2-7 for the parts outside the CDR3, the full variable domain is DVKVTQSSRYLVKRTGEKVFLECVQDMDHENMFWYRQDPGLGLRLIYFSYDVKMKEKGDIPEGYSVSREKKERFSLILESASTNQTSMYLCASSLSLGTSGTSYEQYFGPGTRLTVT.

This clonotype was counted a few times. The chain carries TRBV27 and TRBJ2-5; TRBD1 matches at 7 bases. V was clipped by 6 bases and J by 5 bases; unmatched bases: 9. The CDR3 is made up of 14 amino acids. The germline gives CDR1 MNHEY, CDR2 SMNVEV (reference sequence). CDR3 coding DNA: TGTGCCAGCAGCCGGGACAGTTCCGGTGAGACCCAGTACTTC. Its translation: CASSRDSSGETQYF.

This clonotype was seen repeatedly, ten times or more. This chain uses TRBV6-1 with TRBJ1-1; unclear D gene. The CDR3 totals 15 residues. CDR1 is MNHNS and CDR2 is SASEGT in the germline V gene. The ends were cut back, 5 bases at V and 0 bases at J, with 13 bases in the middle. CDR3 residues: CASSHISTMNTEAFF. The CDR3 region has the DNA TGTGCCAGCAGTCACATATCCACCATGAACACTGAAGCTTTCTTT.

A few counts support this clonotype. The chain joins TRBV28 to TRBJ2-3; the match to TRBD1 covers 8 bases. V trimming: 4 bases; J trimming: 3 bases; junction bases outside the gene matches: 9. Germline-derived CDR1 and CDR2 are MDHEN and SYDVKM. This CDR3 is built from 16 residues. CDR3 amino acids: CASSSPGQARTDTQYF. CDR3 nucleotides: TGTGCCAGCAGTTCCCCGGGACAGGCGAGGACAGATACGCAGTATTTT.